A selection of T cell receptor beta chains follows, all from one sample in a study of shared clonotypes between healthy human individuals. Assay: immunoSEQ multiplex PCR; the TCRdb copy retains only in-frame clones and omits some. The table lists hundreds of thousands of clones, 90% to 97% of them singletons. The specimen sequenced was naive CD4+ T cells sorted from blood. The receptors here all came from a woman in her twenties or thirties in good health. Each CDR3 is given with its conserved first and last residue. The D gene is left open where the match is weak. Clone size is stated in some rows and not others, as once, few, many or a class when expanded.

D gene,V gene,clone size,J gene,CDR3 protein,CDR3 DNA
TRBD1,TRBV28,once,TRBJ2-5,CASSSAGQGMETQYF,TGTGCCAGCAGTTCGGCGGGACAGGGGATGGAGACCCAGTACTTC
.,TRBV11-2,.,TRBJ2-7,CASSLESMRKSF,TGTGCCAGCAGCTTAGAGAGTATGCGTAAGAGCTTC
TRBD1,TRBV7-3,.,TRBJ1-1,CASSQDRKTEAFF,TGTGCCAGCAGCCAGGACAGGAAGACTGAAGCTTTCTTT
.,TRBV5-1,once,TRBJ1-4,CASSRTTPDSATNEKLFF,TGCGCCAGCAGCCGAACCACCCCTGACAGTGCAACTAATGAAAAACTGTTTTTT
TRBD1,TRBV6-1,.,TRBJ1-4,CASSDSRQGGEKLFF,TGTGCCAGCAGTGACAGTCGACAGGGTGGCGAAAAACTGTTTTTT
.,TRBV6-1,.,TRBJ1-1,CASSDPMGVFGAFF,TGTGCCAGCAGTGACCCCATGGGGGTCTTTGGAGCTTTCTTT
.,TRBV5-1,.,TRBJ2-6,CASSLFGDSGANVLTF,TGCGCCAGCAGCTTGTTCGGGGATTCTGGGGCCAACGTCCTGACTTTC
.,TRBV18,.,TRBJ1-1,CASSREPGTDTEAFF,TGTGCCAGCTCTCGCGAGCCAGGGACGGACACTGAAGCTTTCTTT
.,TRBV28,.,TRBJ2-7,CASSLFGQRTTYEQYF,TGTGCCAGCAGTTTATTCGGCCAGCGTACAACCTACGAGCAGTACTTC
.,TRBV29-1,.,TRBJ2-1,CSAAGMWRKSYNEQFF,TGCAGCGCCGCGGGTATGTGGCGGAAATCCTACAATGAGCAGTTCTTC
.,TRBV5-1,once,TRBJ2-2,CASSLTVLGTGELFF,TGCGCCAGCAGCTTGACAGTATTGGGAACCGGGGAGCTGTTTTTT
.,TRBV10-3,.,TRBJ2-1,CAISAPQWEMNEQFF,TGTGCCATCAGTGCCCCCCAGTGGGAAATGAATGAGCAGTTCTTC
TRBD2,TRBV29-1,.,TRBJ2-2,CSAPRGSSNTGELFF,TGCAGCGCCCCCCGCGGGAGCTCGAACACCGGGGAGCTGTTTTTT
.,TRBV2,.,TRBJ1-1,CASRAEKNTEAFF,TGTGCCAGCAGGGCAGAGAAGAACACTGAAGCTTTCTTT
.,TRBV28,.,TRBJ1-2,CASGSALYGYTF,TGTGCCAGCGGGTCAGCCCTCTATGGCTACACCTTC
TRBD1,TRBV18,.,TRBJ1-1,CASSPQGPYEAFF,TGTGCCAGCTCGCCACAGGGGCCCTATGAAGCTTTCTTT
TRBD1,TRBV6-6,.,TRBJ2-7,CASSSQTGGASYEQYF,TGTGCCAGCAGTTCCCAGACAGGGGGCGCGTCCTACGAGCAGTACTTC
TRBD2,TRBV10-1,.,TRBJ2-7,CASSDTSGSDEQYF,TGCGCCAGCAGTGATACTAGCGGGAGTGACGAGCAGTACTTC
.,TRBV10-1,.,TRBJ2-7,CASSESMEGSSYEQYF,TGCGCCAGCAGTGAGTCGATGGAAGGAAGCTCCTACGAGCAGTACTTC
.,TRBV7-2,.,TRBJ2-1,CASSLVGAGSSYNEQFF,TGTGCCAGCAGCTTAGTCGGGGCGGGAAGCTCCTACAATGAGCAGTTCTTC
TRBD2,TRBV10-1,.,TRBJ2-3,CASSVASGGTDTQYF,TGCGCCAGCAGTGTTGCTAGCGGGGGAACAGATACGCAGTATTTT
.,TRBV11-2,.,TRBJ2-5,CASSLVVALGEETQYF,TGTGCCAGCAGCTTAGTCGTAGCCCTAGGGGAAGAGACCCAGTACTTC
TRBD2,TRBV10-3,.,TRBJ2-3,CAISDSTSGRPPDTQYF,TGTGCCATCAGTGATTCGACTAGCGGGAGGCCCCCAGATACGCAGTATTTT
.,TRBV5-1,.,TRBJ2-1,CASSWLGPNYNEQFF,TGCGCCAGCAGCTGGCTGGGACCAAACTACAATGAGCAGTTCTTC
.,TRBV2,.,TRBJ2-5,CASGAAYQETQYF,TGTGCCAGCGGGGCAGCCTATCAAGAGACCCAGTACTTC
.,TRBV20-1,few,TRBJ2-7,CSARGDEQYF,TGCAGTGCTAGAGGCGACGAGCAGTACTTC
.,TRBV30,.,TRBJ1-1,CAWSDRGNTEAFF,TGTGCCTGGAGTGACCGGGGGAACACTGAAGCTTTCTTT
.,TRBV11-3,.,TRBJ2-1,CASSLGGVSSYNEQFF,TGTGCCAGCAGCTTAGGGGGGGTTAGCTCCTACAATGAGCAGTTCTTC
TRBD2,TRBV5-1,.,TRBJ2-2,CASSSRDSGTSGSSGELFF,TGCGCCAGCAGCTCGCGGGACAGCGGGACTAGCGGGAGTTCCGGGGAGCTGTTTTTT